Sequencing of this T cell receptor beta chain was carried out in a study of control samples from healthy donors and cancer patients (dated by TCRdb to about 2020). Library construction relied on the immunoSEQ multiplex PCR assay. The table was pulled from immuneACCESS by TCRdb, which kept in-frame rearrangements only. Such tables lose some clones; where checked, under half of the loss comes from unresolved V genes, and the rest has no known cause. In all, the sample holds 150,000 or so clones, and approximately 90% of those were seen once. The leading ten clones occupy approximately 2.2% of the sample. This clone was observed once. What antigen it recognizes has not been identified. Nothing much larger sits one base from this clone, and base qualities are not available. Trimming leaves V shorter by 6 bases and J shorter by 4 bases, with the junction holding 6 bases beyond the gene matches. The CDR3, from cysteine to phenylalanine, totals 15 residues. Only the CDR3 region is kept as DNA, spanning 45 bases read in frame from base 1. The germline V gene gives CDR1 as MDHEN and CDR2 as SYDVKM.

The receptor comes from a woman aged 45-59 years in good health. The specimen was blood. Recombination connected TRBV28 to TRBJ2-6, and TRBD1 matches 7 of the central bases. The DNA is as follows: TGTGCCAGCAGCTCGACAGGGCCCGGGGCCAACGTCCTGACTTTC. This yields the protein CASSSTGPGANVLTF.